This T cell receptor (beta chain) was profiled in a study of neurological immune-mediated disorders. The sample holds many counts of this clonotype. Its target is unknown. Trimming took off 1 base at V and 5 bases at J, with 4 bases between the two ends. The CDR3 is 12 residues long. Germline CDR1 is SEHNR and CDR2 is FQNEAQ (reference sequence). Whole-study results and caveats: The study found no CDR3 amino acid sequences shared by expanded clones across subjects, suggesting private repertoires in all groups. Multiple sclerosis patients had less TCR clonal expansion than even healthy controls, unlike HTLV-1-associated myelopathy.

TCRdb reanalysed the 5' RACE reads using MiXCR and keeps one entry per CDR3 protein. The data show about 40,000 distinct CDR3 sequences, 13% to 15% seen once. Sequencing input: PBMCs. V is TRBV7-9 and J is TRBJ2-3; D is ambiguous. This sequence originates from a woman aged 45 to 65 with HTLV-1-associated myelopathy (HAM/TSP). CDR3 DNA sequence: TGTGCCAGCAGCTTAGTGGTAGATACGCAGTATTTT. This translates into CASSLVVDTQYF. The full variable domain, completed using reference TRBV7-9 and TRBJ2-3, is DTGVSQNPRHKITKRGQNVTFRCDPISEHNRLYWYRQTLGQGPEFLTYFQNEAQLEKSRLLSDRFSAERPKGSFSTLEIQRTEQGDSAMYLCASSLVVDTQYFGPGTRLTVL.